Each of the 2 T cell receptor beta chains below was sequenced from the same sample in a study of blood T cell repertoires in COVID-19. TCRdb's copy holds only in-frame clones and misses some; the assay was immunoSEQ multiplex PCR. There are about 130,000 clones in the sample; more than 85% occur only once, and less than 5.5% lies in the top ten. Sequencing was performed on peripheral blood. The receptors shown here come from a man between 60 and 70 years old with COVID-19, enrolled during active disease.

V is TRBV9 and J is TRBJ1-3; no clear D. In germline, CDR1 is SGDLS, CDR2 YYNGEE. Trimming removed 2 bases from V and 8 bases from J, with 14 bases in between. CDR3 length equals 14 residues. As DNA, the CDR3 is TGTGCCAGCAGCGTCGCAAGTGCGCTGCACACCATATATTTT. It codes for CASSVASALHTIYF. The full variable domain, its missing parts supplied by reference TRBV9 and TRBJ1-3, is DSGVTQTPKHLITATGQRVTLRCSPRSGDLSVYWYQQSLDQGLQFLIQYYNGEERAKGNILERFSAQQFPDLHSELNLSSLELGDSALYFCASSVASALHTIYFGEGSWLTVV.

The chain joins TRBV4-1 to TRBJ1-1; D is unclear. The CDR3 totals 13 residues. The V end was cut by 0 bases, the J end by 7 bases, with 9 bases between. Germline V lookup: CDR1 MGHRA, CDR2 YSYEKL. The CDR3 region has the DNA TGCGCCAGCAGCCAAGAGCCTGAGGATGAAGCTTTCTTT. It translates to CASSQEPEDEAFF.